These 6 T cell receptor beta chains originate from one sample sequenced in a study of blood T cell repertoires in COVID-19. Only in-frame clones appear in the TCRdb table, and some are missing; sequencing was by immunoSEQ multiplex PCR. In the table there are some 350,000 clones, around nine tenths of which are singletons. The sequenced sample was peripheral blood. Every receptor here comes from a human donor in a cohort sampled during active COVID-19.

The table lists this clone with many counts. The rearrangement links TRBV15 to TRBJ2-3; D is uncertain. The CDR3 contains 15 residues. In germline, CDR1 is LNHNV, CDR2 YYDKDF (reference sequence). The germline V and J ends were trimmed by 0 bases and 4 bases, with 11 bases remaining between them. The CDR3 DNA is TGTGCCACCAGCAGAGAAGGCGGCTTAGCAGATACGCAGTATTTT. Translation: CATSREGGLADTQYF.

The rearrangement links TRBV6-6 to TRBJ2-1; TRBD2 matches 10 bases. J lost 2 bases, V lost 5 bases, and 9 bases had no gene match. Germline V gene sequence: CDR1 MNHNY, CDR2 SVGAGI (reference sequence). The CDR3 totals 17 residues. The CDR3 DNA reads TGTGCCAGCAGTCGCCGGGCTAGCGGGGGAGCCTACAATGAGCAGTTCTTC. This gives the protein CASSRRASGGAYNEQFF.

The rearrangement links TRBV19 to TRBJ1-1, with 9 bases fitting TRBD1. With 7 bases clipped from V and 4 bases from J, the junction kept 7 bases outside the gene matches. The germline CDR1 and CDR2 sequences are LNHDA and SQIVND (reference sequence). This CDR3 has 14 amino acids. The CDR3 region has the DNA TGTGCCAGTACCAACACAGGGGGCGCCACTGAAGCTTTCTTT. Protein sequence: CASTNTGGATEAFF.

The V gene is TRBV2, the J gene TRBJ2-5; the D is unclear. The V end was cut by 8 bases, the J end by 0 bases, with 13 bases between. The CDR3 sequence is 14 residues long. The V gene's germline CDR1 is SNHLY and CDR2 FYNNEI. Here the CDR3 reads CASRWVRYQETQYF. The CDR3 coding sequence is TGTGCCAGCCGCTGGGTGAGGTACCAAGAGACCCAGTACTTC. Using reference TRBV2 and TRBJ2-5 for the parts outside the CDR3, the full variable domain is EPEVTQTPSHQVTQMGQEVILRCVPISNHLYFYWYRQILGQKVEFLVSFYNNEISEKSEIFDDQFSVERPDGSNFTLKIRSTKLEDSAMYFCASRWVRYQETQYFGPGTRLLVL.

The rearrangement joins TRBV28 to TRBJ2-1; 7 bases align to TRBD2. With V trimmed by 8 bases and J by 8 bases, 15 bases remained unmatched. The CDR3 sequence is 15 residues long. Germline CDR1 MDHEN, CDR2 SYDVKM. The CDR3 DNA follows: TGTGCCAGCGGCACAGCGGGACGTCCCTCCGATGAGCAGTTCTTC. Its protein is CASGTAGRPSDEQFF.

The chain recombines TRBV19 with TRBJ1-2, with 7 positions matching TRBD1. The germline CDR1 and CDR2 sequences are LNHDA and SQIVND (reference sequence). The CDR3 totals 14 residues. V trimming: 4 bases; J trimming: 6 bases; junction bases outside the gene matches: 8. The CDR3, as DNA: TGTGCCAGTAGTAGGGGGACAGCCGGCGATGGCTACACCTTC. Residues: CASSRGTAGDGYTF.